These T cell receptor beta chains were read from a single sample in a study of beta chain features in type 1 diabetes. Generated by immunoSEQ multiplex PCR, the TCRdb table keeps only in-frame clones and is missing some. In the table there are some 350,000 clones, 9.5% to 10% of which are singletons. The source material was central memory CD4+ T cells from blood. The receptor set was obtained from a man aged 25 to 40 with type 1 diabetes. Each CDR3 is given with its conserved first and last residue. The order of the fields is V gene, J gene, D gene, clone size, CDR3 protein, CDR3 DNA. A D gene is named only where the DNA matches it firmly. Clone sizes are given selectively: once, few, many, or a class where the clone is expanded.

TRBV5-4	TRBJ1-2	-	few	CASSLGGGYGYTF	TGTGCCAGCAGCTTAGGGGGAGGTTATGGCTACACCTTC
TRBV10-1	TRBJ2-5	TRBD2	-	CASSQAGDSGPRETQYF	TGCGCCAGCAGCCAAGCGGGAGATTCGGGTCCACGAGAGACCCAGTACTTC
TRBV5-4	TRBJ2-3	-	many	CASSLDPRTDTQYF	TGTGCCAGCAGCTTGGATCCGCGCACAGATACGCAGTATTTT
TRBV6-5	TRBJ2-1	TRBD2	few	CASSASGDIYNEQFF	TGTGCCAGCTCTGCAAGCGGGGATATTTACAATGAGCAGTTCTTC
TRBV4-3	TRBJ2-5	-	few	CASSQESGGETQYF	TGCGCCAGCAGCCAAGAGAGTGGGGGGGAGACCCAGTACTTC
TRBV21-1	TRBJ2-7	-	-	CASSKVWHLHSYEQYF	TGTGCCAGCAGCAAAGTTTGGCACCTACACTCCTACGAGCAGTACTTC
TRBV6-6	TRBJ1-1	-	many	CASSDRGGVTEAFF	TGTGCCAGCAGCGACAGAGGGGGTGTCACTGAAGCTTTCTTT
TRBV7-2	TRBJ1-6	-	-	CASSSRGWDSPLHF	TGTGCCAGCAGCTCCCGCGGCTGGGATTCACCCCTCCACTTT
TRBV5-4	TRBJ1-2	-	few	CASSPPGASYGYTF	TGTGCCAGCTCCCCCCCGGGCGCCTCCTATGGCTACACCTTC
TRBV5-6	TRBJ1-3	-	few	CASSSLGGGLIPGNTIYF	TGTGCCAGCAGCTCGTTGGGCGGCGGACTGATACCTGGAAACACCATATATTTT
TRBV7-9	TRBJ2-7	TRBD2	-	CASSLDPSGSSYEQYF	TGTGCCAGCAGCTTGGACCCTAGCGGGAGTAGCTACGAGCAGTACTTC
TRBV10-2	TRBJ1-2	-	-	CASSEPSRGNYGYTF	TGCGCCAGCAGTGAACCCTCCCGGGGTAACTATGGCTACACCTTC
TRBV5-6	TRBJ2-3	TRBD2	-	CASSLTSGGRPSDTQYF	TGTGCCAGCAGCTTGACTTCGGGAGGGCGCCCCTCAGATACGCAGTATTTT
TRBV4-2	TRBJ2-7	-	few	CASSSGRDAEQYF	TGTGCCAGCAGTTCAGGCAGGGACGCGGAGCAGTACTTC
TRBV4-2	TRBJ2-5	TRBD2	-	CASSQDLGSGSGGETQYF	TGTGCCAGCAGCCAAGATCTTGGTAGCGGGAGTGGAGGGGAGACCCAGTACTTC